The TCR beta chain under discussion was sequenced for a study of blood T cell repertoires in COVID-19. As originally analysed: Reference gene primers were amplified, and this amplification served to estimate nucleated cell counts. Libraries were prepared by immunoSEQ multiplex PCR; TCRdb keeps only in-frame clonotypes and omits some of them. From that table come the V and J calls and clone size; the DNA was used to work out D and trimming. Altogether 150,000 to 200,000 clones are present, 70% to 90% being singletons, with the ten largest covering approximately 11%. CDR3 size: 15 residues. Germline CDR1 MNHEY, CDR2 SMNVEV (reference sequence). The V gene end was trimmed by 0 bases and the J gene end by 8 bases; junction bases not matched to a gene: 5.

This receptor was identified in a woman aged 55 to 70 with COVID-19, enrolled during active disease. The rearrangement joins TRBV27 to TRBJ2-3; 10 bases match TRBD2. Sequencing used peripheral blood. The CDR3 is CASSLSPSGRSTQYF. DNA of the CDR3: TGTGCCAGCAGTTTATCCCCTAGCGGGAGAAGTACGCAGTATTTT.